The 9 T cell receptor beta chains below were found in one sample sequenced in a study of cytomegalovirus exposure and HLA in healthy donors. The study ran its PCR with 60 Vbeta and 13 Jbeta primers. TCRdb's table, derived via immunoSEQ multiplex PCR, lists solely in-frame clones and lacks some. The profile shows approximately 170,000 clones, 85% of them singletons. Input material: PBMCs. Receptor source: a boy aged 2-9 years in good health and CMV-seronegative.

Of note for this clone: The junction departs from germline at one end; a sequencing error may be responsible. The V call is TRBV5-1, the J call TRBJ1-2, with D unclear. Germline CDR1 is SGHRS and CDR2 is YFSETQ. CDR3 length equals 12 residues. The chain's CDR3 is CASSLQNYVYTF. For the CDR3, the DNA is TGCGCCAGCAGCTTGCAGAACTATGTCTACACCTTC.

V usage is TRBV5-4 and J usage is TRBJ2-1; 10 bases match TRBD2. This CDR3 is 13 amino acids long. The germline V gene encodes CDR1 SGHNT and CDR2 YYREEE (reference sequence). The DNA of the CDR3 is TGTGGGGGGAGCGGGGGGGCTAACAATGAGCAGTTCTTC. As protein: CGGSGGANNEQFF.

This clone was counted a few times. J is TRBJ1-4 and V is TRBV28; TRBD1 might be the D (5 bases). V was pared by 1 base and J by 8 bases, with 14 bases between. This CDR3 has 15 residues. In germline, CDR1 is MDHEN, CDR2 SYDVKM. For the CDR3, the DNA is TGTGCCAGCAGTTTATCGGGAGGGGTAAGCGAAAAACTGTTTTTT. Protein sequence: CASSLSGGVSEKLFF.

This sequence joins TRBV7-2 and TRBJ2-5, with TRBD2 matching over 7 bases. J was trimmed by 2 bases and V by 6 bases; bases with no gene match: 15. The germline V gene encodes CDR1 SGHTA and CDR2 FQGNSA. The CDR3 totals 17 residues. CDR3 in amino acids: CASRPGESGAYQETQYF. CDR3 DNA: TGTGCCAGCAGACCTGGGGAAAGCGGGGCCTATCAAGAGACCCAGTACTTC. Full variable domain (missing parts from reference TRBV7-2 and TRBJ2-5): GAGVSQSPSNKVTEKGKDVELRCDPISGHTALYWYRQSLGQGLEFLIYFQGNSAPDKSGLPSDRFSAERTGGSVSTLTIQRTQQEDSAVYLCASRPGESGAYQETQYFGPGTRLLVL.

V is TRBV28 and J is TRBJ2-1; 12 positions agree with TRBD2. The CDR3 is made up of 15 amino acids. With 4 bases clipped from V and 8 bases from J, the junction kept 6 bases outside the gene matches. Germline V gene lookup returns CDR1 MDHEN and CDR2 SYDVKM. The CDR3 region is CASSSRTSGNDEQFF. The CDR3 coding sequence is TGTGCCAGCAGTTCCCGGACTAGCGGGAACGATGAGCAGTTCTTC.

The V and J genes are TRBV28 and TRBJ1-2; TRBD1 agrees at 7 bases. The length of the CDR3 is 16 residues. V lost 8 bases to trimming and J lost 4 bases; unmatched junction nucleotides: 16. The germline V gene has CDR1 MDHEN and CDR2 SYDVKM. CDR3 amino acids: CASGLGQAVTGYGYTF. The CDR3 coding sequence is TGTGCCAGCGGTCTTGGACAGGCAGTAACTGGCTATGGCTACACCTTC.

The V gene is TRBV28, the J gene TRBJ2-3, with a tentative D call TRBD2 (5 bases). Trimming pared 3 bases from V and 4 bases from J, leaving 11 bases between. The CDR3 spans 14 residues. Germline CDR1 and CDR2: MDHEN and SYDVKM. The DNA of the CDR3 is TGTGCCAGCAGTTTTACCGGGATTTCAGATACGCAGTATTTT. It is translated as CASSFTGISDTQYF. Full variable domain (rest looked up from reference TRBV28 and TRBJ2-3): DVKVTQSSRYLVKRTGEKVFLECVQDMDHENMFWYRQDPGLGLRLIYFSYDVKMKEKGDIPEGYSVSREKKERFSLILESASTNQTSMYLCASSFTGISDTQYFGPGTRLTVL.

The chain combines TRBV6-1 with TRBJ1-4, with D perhaps TRBD1 (5 bases). The CDR3 contains 16 residues. Trimming shortened V by 1 base and J by 7 bases, and 16 bases separated the two germline ends. CDR1 is MNHNS and CDR2 is SASEGT in the germline V gene. The CDR3: CASSEGGAMFSEKLFF. Written as DNA, the CDR3 is TGTGCCAGCAGTGAAGGTGGGGCTATGTTTTCTGAAAAACTGTTTTTT.

The chain couples TRBV10-2 to TRBJ2-7, with 8 bases matching TRBD1. CDR1 is WSHSY and CDR2 is SAAADI in the germline V gene. The CDR3 sequence is 14 residues long. V lost 10 bases to trimming and J lost 1 base; unmatched junction nucleotides: 9. The DNA of the CDR3 is TGCGCCACCCGACAGGGGCTCTTTTCCTACGAGCAGTACGTC. Translating gives CATRQGLFSYEQYV.